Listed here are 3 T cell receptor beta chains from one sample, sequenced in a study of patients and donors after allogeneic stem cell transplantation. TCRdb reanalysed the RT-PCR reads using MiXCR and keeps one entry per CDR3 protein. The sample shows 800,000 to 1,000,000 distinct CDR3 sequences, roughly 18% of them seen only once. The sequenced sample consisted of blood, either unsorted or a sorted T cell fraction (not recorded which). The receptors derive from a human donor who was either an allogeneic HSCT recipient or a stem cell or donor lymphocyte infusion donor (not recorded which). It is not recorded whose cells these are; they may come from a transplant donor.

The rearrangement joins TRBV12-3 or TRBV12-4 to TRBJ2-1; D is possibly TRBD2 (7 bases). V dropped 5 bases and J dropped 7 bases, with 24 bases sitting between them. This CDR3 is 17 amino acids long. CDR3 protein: CASSRLSGTIPGNEQFF. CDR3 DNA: TGTGCCAGCAGTCGCCTGAGCGGGACAATCCCGGGGAATGAGCAGTTCTTC.

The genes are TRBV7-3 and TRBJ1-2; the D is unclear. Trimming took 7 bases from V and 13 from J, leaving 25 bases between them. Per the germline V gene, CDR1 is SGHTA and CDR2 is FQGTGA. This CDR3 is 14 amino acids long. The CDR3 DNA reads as TGTGCCAGCAAAGAAGGACCGACCTTTCCGGTTAGCACCTTC. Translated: CASKEGPTFPVSTF. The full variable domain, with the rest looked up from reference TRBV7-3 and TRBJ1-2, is GAGVSQTPSNKVTEKGKYVELRCDPISGHTALYWYRQSLGQGPEFLIYFQGTGAADDSGLPNDRFFAVRPEGSVSTLKIQRTERGDSAVYLCASKEGPTFPVSTFGSGTRLTVV.

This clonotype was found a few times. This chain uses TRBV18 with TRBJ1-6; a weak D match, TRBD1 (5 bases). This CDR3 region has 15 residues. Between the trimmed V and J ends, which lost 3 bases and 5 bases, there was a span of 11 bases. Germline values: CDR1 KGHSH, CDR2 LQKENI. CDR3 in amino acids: CASSPDWGDNSPLHF. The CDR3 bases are TGTGCCAGCTCACCCGATTGGGGGGATAATTCACCCCTCCACTTT.